This T cell receptor (beta chain) derives from a study of cytomegalovirus exposure and HLA in healthy donors. Study-level information: The study's early data release held about 85 million unique TCRs from HLA-typed donors.

The PCR was carried out with 60 Vbeta primers and 13 Jbeta primers. Sequencing used immunoSEQ multiplex PCR; TCRdb keeps in-frame clones, though not all of them. The sample has 200,000 to 300,000 clones; 82% are singletons. General study points: Other equally common chains were less clonally expanded than HLA-associated TCR beta chains, a later analysis showed. A list of approximately 160 TCR beta chains associated with cytomegalovirus was given.

Samples came from healthy bone marrow donors. This clone has just one count. What it binds is unknown. The germline gene is not matched at one end of the junction; a read error may be the cause. Germline lookup yields CDR1 SEHNR and CDR2 FQNEAQ (reference sequence). The CDR3 is 13 amino acids. This rearrangement joins TRBV7-9 to TRBJ1-2; TRBD1 might be the D (5 bases). Sequencing was carried out using PBMCs. This TCR came from a woman between 40 and 50 years old in good health and CMV-seropositive. The CDR3 nucleotides are TGTTCCAGCAGCCCCGAACAGGAACATGGCTACACCTTC. This codes for CSSSPEQEHGYTF.